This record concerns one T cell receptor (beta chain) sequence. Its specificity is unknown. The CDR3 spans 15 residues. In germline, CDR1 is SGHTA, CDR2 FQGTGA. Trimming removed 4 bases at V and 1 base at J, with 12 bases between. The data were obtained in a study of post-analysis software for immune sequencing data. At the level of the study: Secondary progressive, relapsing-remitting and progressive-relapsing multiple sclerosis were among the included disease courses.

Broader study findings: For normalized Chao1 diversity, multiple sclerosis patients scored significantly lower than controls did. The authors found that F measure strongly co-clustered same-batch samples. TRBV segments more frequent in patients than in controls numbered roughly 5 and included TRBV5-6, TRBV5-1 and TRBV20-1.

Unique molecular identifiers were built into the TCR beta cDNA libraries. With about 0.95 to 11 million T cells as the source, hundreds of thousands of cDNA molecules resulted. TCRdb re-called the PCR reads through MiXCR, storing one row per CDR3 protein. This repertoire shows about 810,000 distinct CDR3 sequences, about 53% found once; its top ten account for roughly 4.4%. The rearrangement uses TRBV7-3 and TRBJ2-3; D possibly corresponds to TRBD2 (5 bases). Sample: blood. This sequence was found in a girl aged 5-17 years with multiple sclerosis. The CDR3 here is CASSWTLGGTDTQYF. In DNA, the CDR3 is TGTGCCAGCAGCTGGACTCTCGGGGGCACAGATACGCAGTATTTT.